The present TCR beta chain was sequenced within a study of cytomegalovirus exposure and HLA in healthy donors. TCRdb's table, derived via immunoSEQ multiplex PCR, lists solely in-frame clones and lacks some. The table has more than 85,000 clones, approximately 95% seen once. This clone has only a few counts. The length of the CDR3 is 14 residues. Trimming cost V 0 bases and J 6 bases; bases outside gene matches: 2. Germline CDR1 reads ENHRY; CDR2 reads SYGVKD. Material for sequencing was PBMCs. The chain employs TRBV10-3 and TRBJ1-5; TRBD1 aligns across 7 bases. The receptor comes from a woman under 30 in good health and CMV-seronegative. The CDR3 DNA reads TGTGCCATCAGTGAGTCGGGGACAGCTCAGCCCCAGCATTTT. This gives the protein CAISESGTAQPQHF.